This T cell receptor beta chain originates from a study of blood T cell repertoires in COVID-19. For the study at large: The samples span acute and convalescent COVID-19 from the United States, Italy and Spain. Sources were T cells, B-cell-depleted T cells, or PBMCs; the material itself was cDNA or gDNA.

The CDR3 spans 14 residues. Per the germline V gene, CDR1 is LGHDT and CDR2 is YNNKEL (reference sequence). V lost 8 bases to trimming and J lost 8 bases, with 20 bases between them. Repertoires were generated with immunoSEQ multiplex PCR, while TCRdb's copy carries only in-frame clones and drops some. There are 150,000 to 250,000 clones in the sample; approximately 86% occur only once, and around 2.3% lies in the top ten. Clinical histories supplied by participants themselves formed the basis of cohort assignment. The receptor comes from a woman in her 30s who had recovered from COVID-19. What was sequenced was PBMCs or T cells enriched from blood (not recorded which). V and J are TRBV3-1 (or the pseudogene TRBV3-2) and TRBJ2-3, with a tentative D call TRBD1 (7 bases). CDR3 residues: CASGGTASWGTQYF. In DNA, the CDR3 is TGTGCCAGCGGAGGGACAGCAAGCTGGGGTACGCAGTATTTT.